This paragraph covers one T cell receptor beta chain sequence. The antigen is undetermined. CDR1 is SEHNR and CDR2 is FQNEAQ in the germline V gene (reference sequence). The CDR3 sequence is 15 residues long. Trimming cost V 5 bases and J 1 base, with 14 bases left between them. This sample was included in a study of shared clonotypes between healthy human individuals. Study background: Each donor contributed plates that comprised three CD4 naive, three CD4 memory, two CD8 naive and one CD8 memory.

The table came from immunoSEQ multiplex PCR; TCRdb's copy has only in-frame clones and leaves some out. The sample has 90,000 to 120,000 clones, less than 75% seen once. Study results and limitations: Sampling included only blood; tissue repertoires likely differ. Against clonotypes common to all four donors, non-shared ones had lower generation probabilities.

V is TRBV7-9 and J is TRBJ2-5; maybe TRBD2 (7 bases). The sequence derives from a woman aged 25-40 years in good health. What was sequenced was memory CD8+ T cells sorted from blood. Subset indicated: CD45RO+ cells pooled with CCR7-negative TemRA cells. CDR3: CASSRRGGGQETQYF. The CDR3 DNA sequence: TGTGCCAGCAGCCGCAGGGGAGGGGGCCAAGAGACCCAGTACTTC.